This T cell receptor (beta chain) was found in a study of OX40 agonist ivuxolimab in advanced cancers. Regarding the study as a whole: Normalized T-cell clonal expansion was also low in some nonresponders. CD8+ T cells (on average) carried more expanded clones than CD4+ T cells.

With 2 bases clipped from V and 7 bases from J, the junction kept 0 bases outside the gene matches. The CDR3 length is 14 residues. Germline V gene data show CDR1 as MRHNA and CDR2 as SNTAGT. Using immunoSEQ multiplex PCR, the repertoire was profiled, and TCRdb retains in-frame clones only, with some absent. Seen here are about 23,000 clones, 60% to 85% observed once, and the top ten hold about 2%. This clone was detected only once. What it binds is not known. The specimen was CD4+ or CD8+ T cells sorted from blood, collected in a trial of the OX40 agonist ivuxolimab. The receptor was isolated from an adult with an advanced solid tumor such as melanoma, head and neck, liver or kidney cancer. The rearrangement links TRBV6-4 to TRBJ2-1; 12 bases agree with TRBD2. For the CDR3, the DNA is TGTGCCAGCAGTGACACTAGCGGGAGGAATGAGCAGTTCTTC. This gives the protein CASSDTSGRNEQFF.